This TCR beta chain was retrieved from a study of blood T cell repertoires in COVID-19. The wider study: Samples came from the United States, Italy and Spain, spanning acute and convalescent COVID-19.

This table comes from immunoSEQ multiplex PCR, and its TCRdb copy is limited to in-frame clones, with some not included. This table has 250,000 to 300,000 clones, 60% to 75% appearing once. The CDR3 has 16 amino acids. V was clipped by 1 base and J by 3 bases, with 12 bases between them. Germline CDR1 is SNHLY and CDR2 is FYNNEI. Sequencing was performed on peripheral blood. This receptor was obtained from an elderly woman with acute or convalescent COVID-19. This chain joins TRBV2 and TRBJ2-2; D is uncertain. As DNA, the CDR3 is TGTGCCAGCAGTGAAGGGCTGGGTCGGGACACCGGGGAGCTGTTTTTT. Its protein is CASSEGLGRDTGELFF.